One sample yielded the 8 T cell receptor beta chains listed below, sequenced in a study of a mutant IDH1 vaccine in newly diagnosed glioma (dated by TCRdb to about 2021). What the time point label conveys for this sample: baseline, week 1 (first vaccination visit). Sample treatment or condition, as interpreted from the label and publication: pre-vaccination baseline after standard-of-care therapy. The library was obtained by the immunoSEQ multiplex PCR assay. The source is immuneACCESS, and TCRdb retained only in-frame sequences with V and J called. Part of the clones is not carried over; for the studies checked, unresolved V genes explain less than half of this, and the remainder is unexplained. The sample has about 68,000 clones on record, approximately 79% of them singletons. The ten largest clones add up to around 8.2% of the sample. The specimen was PBMCs, collected from a glioma patient treated with radiotherapy, temozolomide or both. The receptors originated from a man aged 50 to 59 with glioma.

The chain has TRBV6-1 and TRBJ1-2; 8 nucleotides agree with TRBD1. CDR3 length: 14 amino acids. Germline values: CDR1 MNHNS, CDR2 SASEGT. The ends lost 3 bases at V and 8 bases at J; junction bases unmatched: 8. In DNA form, the CDR3 reads TGTGCCAGCAGTGAGCAGGGGGCTTGGGAGGGCTACACCTTC. It yields the protein CASSEQGAWEGYTF.

This clone came up a few times. The chain couples TRBV30 to TRBJ1-5; a weak D match, TRBD1 (5 bases). The CDR3 runs to 14 residues. Trimming took off 3 bases at V and 2 bases at J, with 11 bases between the two ends. CDR1 and CDR2 (germline): GTSNPN, SVGIG (reference sequence). The CDR3 sequence: CAWRGDGGNQPQHF. CDR3 sequence (DNA): TGTGCCTGGAGGGGGGACGGGGGCAATCAGCCCCAGCATTTT. The full variable domain, completed using reference TRBV30 and TRBJ1-5, is SQTIHQWPATLVQPVGSPLSLECTVEGTSNPNLYWYRQAAGRGLQLLFYSVGIGQISSEVPQNLSASRPQDRQFILSSKKLLLSDSGFYLCAWRGDGGNQPQHFGDGTRLSIL.

V gene TRBV2 combines with J gene TRBJ1-6; D is perhaps TRBD1 (6 bases). CDR1 and CDR2 (germline): SNHLY, FYNNEI. V was trimmed by 3 bases and J by 6 bases, leaving 15 bases between them. The CDR3 has 16 residues. This chain's CDR3 is CASSDKDSWGNSPLHF. In nucleotides, the CDR3 is TGTGCCAGCAGTGACAAGGACAGCTGGGGTAATTCACCCCTCCACTTT.

The chain joins TRBV30 to TRBJ1-1; no firm D call. V was clipped by 8 bases and J by 0 bases, with 10 bases between them. CDR1 is GTSNPN and CDR2 is SVGIG in the germline V gene (reference sequence). This CDR3 contains 12 residues. For the CDR3, the DNA is TGTGCCGGGCTGCTTATGAACACTGAAGCTTTCTTT. It translates to CAGLLMNTEAFF.

The chain recombines TRBV7-2 with TRBJ2-7; TRBD1 might be the D (6 bases). Trimming left V 2 bases short and J 4 bases short, with 15 bases between. CDR1 and CDR2 from the germline V gene are SGHTA and FQGNSA. This CDR3 contains 15 residues. CDR3 residues: CASSLTDSVWYEQYF. DNA for the CDR3: TGTGCCAGCAGCTTAACGGACAGCGTTTGGTACGAGCAGTACTTC.

The chain couples TRBV5-1 to TRBJ2-3; TRBD2 matches at 8 bases. J gave up 1 base and V 2 bases, and 3 bases lay outside the gene matches. The germline V gene has CDR1 SGHRS and CDR2 YFSETQ. This CDR3 has 15 amino acids. The DNA for the CDR3 is TGCGCCAGCAGCTTAGCGGGGGCCCGCACAGATACGCAGTATTTT. Encoded protein: CASSLAGARTDTQYF.

In this sample, this clone is medium-sized. J is TRBJ1-3 and V is TRBV13; no firm D call. V lost 0 bases and J lost 4, with 4 bases in between. Looked up from germline, CDR1 is PRHDT and CDR2 is FYEKMQ (reference sequence). CDR3 length equals 13 residues. CDR3 bases: TGTGCCAGCAGCTTAGGACAGGGAAACACCATATATTTT. Protein sequence: CASSLGQGNTIYF.

There are a few counts of this clone. The CDR3 DNA reads as TGCGCCAGCAGCCAGTATACGGTTGGACAGAGTAATTCACCCCTCCACTTT. It is translated as CASSQYTVGQSNSPLHF. The genes are TRBV4-1 and TRBJ1-6; tentative D call: TRBD1 (6 bases). This CDR3 spans 17 amino acids. V lost 3 bases to trimming and J lost 6 bases, with 18 bases between them. CDR1 is MGHRA, CDR2 YSYEKL, per germline.